This T cell receptor (beta chain) came from a study of response to subunit inactivated influenza vaccine (dated by TCRdb to 2017 to 2018). A note on the overall study: Deep quantitative T cell receptor repertoire profiling was used in the study to track responses to a trivalent subunit inactivated influenza vaccine. General conclusions and limits of the study: The authors proposed that each seasonal influenza vaccination may bring in only a limited number of new T cells.

To prepare the library, RT-PCR was applied. TCRdb names Illumina HiSeq 2500 as the instrument used. TCRdb applied fastp at Q25 and MiXCR to the public reads, then kept only in-frame beta chains. All rows with the same CDR3 protein become a single entry with the most common DNA and genes. The table for this sample lists hundreds of thousands of distinct CDR3 sequences; about 15% of them were counted only once. The ten largest clones represent about 3% of the sample. The germline V gene (reference sequence) yields GTSNPN for CDR1 and SVGIG for CDR2. After removal of 2 bases from V and 4 bases from J, the junction retains 13 bases not matched to a gene. From cysteine to phenylalanine, the CDR3 is 17 amino acids long. Of all the DNA, just the CDR3 is kept, 51 bases in frame from base 1. This clonotype has more than one count but fewer than ten. Its antigen has not been determined. Base qualities are not provided; no much larger clone lies one nucleotide away.

The V gene is TRBV30 and the J gene is TRBJ2-1, with TRBD2 identical over 8 junction bases. Sequenced here: CD4+ T cells sorted from PBMCs, sampled around 2 years after vaccination. The TCR sequence derives from a man aged 45 to 75 who received an inactivated influenza vaccine. Donor details come from another sample of the same person, matched by shared clones. The CDR3: CAWSPREGSPFYNEQFF. The DNA sequence reads TGTGCCTGGAGTCCCCGGGAGGGCAGCCCCTTTTACAATGAGCAGTTCTTC.